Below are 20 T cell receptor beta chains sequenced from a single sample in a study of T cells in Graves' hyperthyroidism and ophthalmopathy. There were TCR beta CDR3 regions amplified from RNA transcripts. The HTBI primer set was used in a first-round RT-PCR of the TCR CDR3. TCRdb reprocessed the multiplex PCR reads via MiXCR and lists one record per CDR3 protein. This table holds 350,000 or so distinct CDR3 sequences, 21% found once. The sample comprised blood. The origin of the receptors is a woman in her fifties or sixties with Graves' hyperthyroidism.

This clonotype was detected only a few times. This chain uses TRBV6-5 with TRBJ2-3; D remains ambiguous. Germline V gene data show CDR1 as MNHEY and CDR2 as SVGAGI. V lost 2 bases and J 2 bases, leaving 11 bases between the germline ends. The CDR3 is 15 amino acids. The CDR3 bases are TGTGCCAGCAGTTACAAGGATAGGCCCACAGATACGCAGTATTTT. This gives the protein CASSYKDRPTDTQYF.

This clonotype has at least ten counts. CDR3 nucleotides: TGCAGTGCTAGGGGAAGCGATCTATTCTATCGCACCGGGGAGCTGTTTTTT. The encoded protein is CSARGSDLFYRTGELFF. The V and J genes are TRBV20-1 and TRBJ2-2, with D uncertain. This CDR3 contains 17 residues. V lost 3 bases and J 4 bases, leaving 21 bases between the germline ends. The germline CDR1 and CDR2 sequences are DFQATT and SNEGSKA (reference sequence).

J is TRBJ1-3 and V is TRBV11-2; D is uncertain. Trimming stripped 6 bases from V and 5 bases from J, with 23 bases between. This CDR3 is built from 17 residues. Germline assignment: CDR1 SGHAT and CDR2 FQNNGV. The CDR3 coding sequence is TGTGCCAGCAGTTCCCGGCATCGGCTACTCTGGAGAAACACCATATATTTT. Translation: CASSSRHRLLWRNTIYF.

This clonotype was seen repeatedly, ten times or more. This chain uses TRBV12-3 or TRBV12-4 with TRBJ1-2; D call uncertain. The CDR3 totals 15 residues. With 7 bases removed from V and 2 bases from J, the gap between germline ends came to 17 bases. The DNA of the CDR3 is TGTGCCAGCACTTCACCCCACTTAGGCAACTATGGCTACACCTTC. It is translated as CASTSPHLGNYGYTF.

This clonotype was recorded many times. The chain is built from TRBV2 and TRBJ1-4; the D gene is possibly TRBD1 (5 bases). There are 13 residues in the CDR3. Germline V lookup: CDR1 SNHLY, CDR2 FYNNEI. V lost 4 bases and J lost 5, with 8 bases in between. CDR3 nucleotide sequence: TGTGCCAGCAGTGGGGGACGGAATGAAAAACTGTTTTTT. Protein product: CASSGGRNEKLFF.

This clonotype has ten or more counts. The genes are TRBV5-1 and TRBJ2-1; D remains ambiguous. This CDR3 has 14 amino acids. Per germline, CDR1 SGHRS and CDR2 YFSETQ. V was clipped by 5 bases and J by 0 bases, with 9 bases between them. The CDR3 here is CASRRSLSYNEQFF. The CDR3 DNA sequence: TGCGCCAGCAGGAGATCGCTCTCCTACAATGAGCAGTTCTTC.

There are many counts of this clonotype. Written as DNA, the CDR3 is TGTGCCAGCAGTGGGTCGGGTACCTATGGCTACACCTTC. Translation gives CASSGSGTYGYTF. The genes are TRBV2 and TRBJ1-2; D remains unclear. Trimming shortened V by 4 bases and J by 4 bases, and 10 bases separated the two germline ends. Germline-derived CDR1 and CDR2 are SNHLY and FYNNEI. This CDR3 is built from 13 residues.

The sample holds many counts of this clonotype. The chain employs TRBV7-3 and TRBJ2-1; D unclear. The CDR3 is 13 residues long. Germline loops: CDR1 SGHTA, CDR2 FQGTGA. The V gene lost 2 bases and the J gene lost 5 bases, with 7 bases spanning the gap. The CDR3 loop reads CASSLSADNEQFF. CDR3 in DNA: TGTGCCAGCAGCTTATCCGCGGACAATGAGCAGTTCTTC.

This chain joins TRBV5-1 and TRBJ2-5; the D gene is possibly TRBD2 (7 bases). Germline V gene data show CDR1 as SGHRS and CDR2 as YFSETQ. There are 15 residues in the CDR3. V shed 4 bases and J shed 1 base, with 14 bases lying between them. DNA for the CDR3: TGCGCCAGCAGCAGGGGGGCTAGCGGCCAAGAGACCCAGTACTTC. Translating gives CASSRGASGQETQYF.

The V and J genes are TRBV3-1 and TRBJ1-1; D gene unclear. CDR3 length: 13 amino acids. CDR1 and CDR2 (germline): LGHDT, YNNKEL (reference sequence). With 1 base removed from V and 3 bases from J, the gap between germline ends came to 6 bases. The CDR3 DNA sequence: TGTGCCAGCAGCCAAGGCCTGCACACTGAAGCTTTCTTT. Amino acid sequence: CASSQGLHTEAFF.

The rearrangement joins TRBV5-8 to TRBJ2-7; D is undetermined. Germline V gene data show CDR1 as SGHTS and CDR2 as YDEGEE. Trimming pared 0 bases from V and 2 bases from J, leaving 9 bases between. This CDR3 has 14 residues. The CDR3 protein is CASSLGGIAYEQYF. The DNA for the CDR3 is TGTGCCAGCAGCTTGGGTGGGATCGCCTACGAGCAGTACTTC.

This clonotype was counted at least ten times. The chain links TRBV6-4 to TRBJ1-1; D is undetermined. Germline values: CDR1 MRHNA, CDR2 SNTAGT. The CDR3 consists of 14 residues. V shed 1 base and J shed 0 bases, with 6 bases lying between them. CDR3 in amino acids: CASSDLPVNTEAFF. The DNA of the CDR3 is TGTGCCAGCAGTGACTTGCCTGTGAACACTGAAGCTTTCTTT.

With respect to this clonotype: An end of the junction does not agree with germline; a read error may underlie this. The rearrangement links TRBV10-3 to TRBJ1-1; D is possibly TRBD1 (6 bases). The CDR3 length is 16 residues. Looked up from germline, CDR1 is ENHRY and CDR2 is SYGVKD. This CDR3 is CATSESGGPGDTEAFF. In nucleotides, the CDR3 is TGTGCCACCAGTGAGTCGGGGGGCCCGGGAGACACTGAAGCTTTCTTT.

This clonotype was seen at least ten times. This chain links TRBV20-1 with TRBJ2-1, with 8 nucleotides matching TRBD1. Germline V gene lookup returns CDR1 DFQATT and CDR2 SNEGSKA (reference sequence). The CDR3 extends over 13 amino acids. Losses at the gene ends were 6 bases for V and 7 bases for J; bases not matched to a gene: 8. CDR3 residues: CSARQDRDNEQFF. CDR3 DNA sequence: TGCAGTGCAAGACAGGACAGGGATAATGAGCAGTTCTTC.

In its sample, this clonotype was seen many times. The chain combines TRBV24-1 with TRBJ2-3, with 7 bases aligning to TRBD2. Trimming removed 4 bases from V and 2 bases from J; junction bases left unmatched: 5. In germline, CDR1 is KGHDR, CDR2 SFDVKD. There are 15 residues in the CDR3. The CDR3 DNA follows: TGTGCCACCAGTGACTCCGGGACTACCACAGATACGCAGTATTTT. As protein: CATSDSGTTTDTQYF.

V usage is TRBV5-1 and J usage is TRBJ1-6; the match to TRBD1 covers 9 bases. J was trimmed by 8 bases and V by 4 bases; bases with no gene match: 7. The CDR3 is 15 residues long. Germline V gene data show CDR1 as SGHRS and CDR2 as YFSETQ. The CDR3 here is CASSARQGGDSPLHF. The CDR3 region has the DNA TGCGCCAGCAGCGCCCGACAGGGGGGGGATTCACCCCTCCACTTT. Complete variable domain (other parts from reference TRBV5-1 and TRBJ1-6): KAGVTQTPRYLIKTRGQQVTLSCSPISGHRSVSWYQQTPGQGLQFLFEYFSETQRNKGNFPGRFSGRQFSNSRSEMNVSTLELGDSALYLCASSARQGGDSPLHFGNGTRLTVT.

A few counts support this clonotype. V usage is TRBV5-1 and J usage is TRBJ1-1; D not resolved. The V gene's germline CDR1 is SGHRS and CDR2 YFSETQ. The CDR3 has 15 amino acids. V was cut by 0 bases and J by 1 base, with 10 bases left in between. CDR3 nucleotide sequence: TGCGCCAGCAGCTTGGTGGGCAGGCAGAACACTGAAGCTTTCTTT. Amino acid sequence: CASSLVGRQNTEAFF.

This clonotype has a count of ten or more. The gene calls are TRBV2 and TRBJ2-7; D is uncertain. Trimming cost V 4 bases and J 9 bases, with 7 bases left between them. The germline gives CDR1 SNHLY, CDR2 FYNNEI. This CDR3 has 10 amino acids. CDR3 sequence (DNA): TGTGCCAGCAGTGTGGGGTTGCAGTACTTC. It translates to CASSVGLQYF.

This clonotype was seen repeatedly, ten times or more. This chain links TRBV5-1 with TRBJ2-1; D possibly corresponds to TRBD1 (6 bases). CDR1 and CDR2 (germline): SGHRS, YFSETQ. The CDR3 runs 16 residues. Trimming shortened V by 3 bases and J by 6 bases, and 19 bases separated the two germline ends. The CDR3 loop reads CASSSHLRGWFNEQFF. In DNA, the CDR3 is TGCGCCAGCAGCTCACATTTGAGGGGGTGGTTCAATGAGCAGTTCTTC.

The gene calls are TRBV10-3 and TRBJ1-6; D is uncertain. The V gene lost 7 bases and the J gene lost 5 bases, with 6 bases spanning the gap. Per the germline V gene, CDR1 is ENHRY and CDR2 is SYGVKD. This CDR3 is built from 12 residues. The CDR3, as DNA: TGTGCCATCAAGGCAGATAATTCACCCCTCCACTTT. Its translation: CAIKADNSPLHF.